Shown below are 25 T cell receptor beta chains from a single sample sequenced in a study of T cell responses to AZD1222 COVID-19 vaccine. Clones were sequenced by immunoSEQ multiplex PCR, and TCRdb holds only the in-frame ones, with some missing. The repertoire holds approximately 150,000 clones, with roughly 88% as singletons. The sequenced sample was peripheral blood, obtained on day 0 of AZD1222 vaccination. These receptors were obtained from an adult in good health.

The chain employs TRBV7-3 and TRBJ2-3; D remains unclear. Deletions cut 3 bases from V and 4 bases from J, with 5 bases between. CDR3 length equals 12 residues. The germline V gene has CDR1 SGHTA and CDR2 FQGTGA. In DNA, the CDR3 is TGTGCCAGCAGCTTCGATTCAGATACGCAGTATTTT. Amino acid sequence: CASSFDSDTQYF.

V usage is TRBV10-3 and J usage is TRBJ1-4; no firm D call. Trimming took off 2 bases at V and 8 bases at J, with 9 bases between the two ends. CDR1 ENHRY and CDR2 SYGVKD come from the germline V gene. The CDR3 has 13 residues. The CDR3 coding sequence is TGTGCCATCAGTGAGAACCCCCGCGAAAAACTGTTTTTT. Its protein is CAISENPREKLFF.

This clone was counted a single time. V usage is TRBV4-3 and J usage is TRBJ2-1; no reliable D call. The germline gives CDR1 LGHNA, CDR2 YSLEER. Trimming left V 1 base short and J 10 bases short, with 17 bases between. This CDR3 contains 15 residues. CDR3 bases: TGCGCCAGCAGCCAAGCAGAAATACCGGCTAGGGAGCAGTTCTTC. This codes for CASSQAEIPAREQFF.

V and J are TRBV3-1 (or the pseudogene TRBV3-2) and TRBJ2-1; D uncertain. V lost 1 base to trimming and J lost 1 base, with 11 bases between them. This CDR3 is 16 amino acids long. CDR1 LGHDT and CDR2 YNNKEL come from the germline V gene (reference sequence). This chain's CDR3 is CASSQGNSPSYNEQFF. The CDR3, as DNA: TGTGCCAGCAGCCAAGGAAACTCGCCTTCCTACAATGAGCAGTTCTTC.

The chain carries TRBV4-3 and TRBJ1-6, with D hard to call. Germline CDR1 and CDR2: LGHNA and YSLEER. This CDR3 is 16 amino acids long. Trimming took 1 base from V and 0 from J, leaving 7 bases between them. The DNA for the CDR3 is TGCGCCAGCAGCCAAGGTCCGAGCTCCTATAATTCACCCCTCCACTTT. Protein sequence: CASSQGPSSYNSPLHF.

The chain has TRBV6-1 and TRBJ1-1; maybe TRBD1 (6 bases). The CDR3 is 15 amino acids. The V end was cut by 3 bases, the J end by 1 base, with 12 bases between. Germline lookup yields CDR1 MNHNS and CDR2 SASEGT. CDR3 protein: CASSDWWTENTEAFF. Written as DNA, the CDR3 is TGTGCCAGCAGTGATTGGTGGACAGAGAACACTGAAGCTTTCTTT.

The chain uses TRBV6-5 and TRBJ1-2; possible D gene TRBD1, 5 bases. The CDR3 spans 14 residues. The V gene's germline CDR1 is MNHEY and CDR2 SVGAGI. V lost 5 bases to trimming and J lost 7 bases, with 17 bases between them. As DNA, the CDR3 is TGTGCCAGCAGTCCATTAGACAGTGCGAGTGGCTACACCTTC. Translation: CASSPLDSASGYTF.

The J gene is TRBJ1-2, the V gene TRBV6-6, with a possible D match to TRBD1 (5 bases). V was pared by 5 bases and J by 6 bases, with 25 bases between. The CDR3 runs 17 residues. CDR1 and CDR2 from the germline V gene are MNHNY and SVGAGI (reference sequence). The CDR3 coding sequence is TGTGCCAGCAGTCCCCCCGGGCGCCGGTTGTCAGGGCATGGCTACACCTTC. It specifies CASSPPGRRLSGHGYTF.

The chain links TRBV19 to TRBJ2-1; D not certain. V gave up 3 bases and J gave up 8 bases, with 8 bases separating them. The CDR3 length is 12 residues. Germline assignment: CDR1 LNHDA and CDR2 SQIVND (reference sequence). Here the CDR3 DNA reads TGTGCCAGTAGTATTTACGGCGATGAGCAGTTCTTC. This sequence encodes CASSIYGDEQFF.

The DNA of the CDR3 is TGTGCCAGCAGTTTATCGGCAACACTGGAGACCCAGTACTTC. Protein: CASSLSATLETQYF. The V call is TRBV27, the J call TRBJ2-5, with unresolved D. CDR1 is MNHEY, CDR2 SMNVEV, per germline (reference sequence). The CDR3 length is 14 residues. Trimming stripped 0 bases from V and 5 bases from J, with 10 bases between.

This chain uses TRBV10-3 with TRBJ1-1; unclear D gene. The germline CDR1 and CDR2 sequences are ENHRY and SYGVKD. This CDR3 region has 13 residues. Trimming removed 0 bases at V and 8 bases at J, with 10 bases between. CDR3 nucleotide sequence: TGTGCCATCAGTGAGTCATCGGTTCGAGAAGCTTTCTTT. Residues: CAISESSVREAFF.

The CDR3 DNA sequence: TGTGCCAGCAGTTACTCGGGGCACGGGCGGGATGAGCAGTTCTTC. Amino acids: CASSYSGHGRDEQFF. V and J are TRBV6-5 and TRBJ2-1, with D possibly called TRBD1 or TRBD2 (5 bases each). Germline-derived CDR1 and CDR2 are MNHEY and SVGAGI. V was pared by 0 bases and J by 8 bases, with 14 bases between. The CDR3 consists of 15 residues.

The CDR3 bases are TGCGCCAGCAGCCTCAGAACAGGGAACACTGAAGCTTTCTTT. Translation: CASSLRTGNTEAFF. V usage is TRBV4-3 and J usage is TRBJ1-1; a possible D gene is TRBD1 (5 bases). Germline V CDR1 and CDR2: LGHNA, YSLEER. CDR3 length equals 14 residues. V was clipped by 4 bases and J by 1 base, with 10 bases between them.

The chain has TRBV6-4 and TRBJ2-2; D is ambiguous. V lost 2 bases and J lost 1, with 2 bases in between. CDR3 length: 13 amino acids. The germline V gene has CDR1 MRHNA and CDR2 SNTAGT. In DNA form, the CDR3 reads TGTGCCAGCAGTGACAGGAACACCGGGGAGCTGTTTTTT. This codes for CASSDRNTGELFF.

V gene TRBV2 combines with J gene TRBJ2-5, with 9 bases fitting TRBD1. Germline V gives CDR1 SNHLY, CDR2 FYNNEI. CDR3 length equals 14 residues. The V gene end was trimmed by 6 bases and the J gene end by 7 bases; junction bases not matched to a gene: 9. The CDR3 DNA reads as TGTGCCAGCAGGGGGGGGACAGGGCGCGGGACCCAGTACTTC. Translated: CASRGGTGRGTQYF.

The V gene is TRBV4-2, the J gene TRBJ2-7, with 9 positions matching TRBD1. The germline CDR1 and CDR2 sequences are LGHNA and YNFKEQ. V was pared by 0 bases and J by 3 bases, with 3 bases of the junction left unmatched. This CDR3 region has 15 residues. The CDR3, as DNA: TGTGCCAGCAGCCAAGAGAGGACAGGGGACTACGAGCAGTACTTC. Its translation: CASSQERTGDYEQYF.

This rearrangement joins TRBV6-5 to TRBJ2-7, with 11 bases matching TRBD2. J was trimmed by 9 bases and V by 11 bases; bases with no gene match: 12. The V gene's germline CDR1 is MNHEY and CDR2 SVGAGI. The CDR3 loop spans 13 amino acids. The CDR3 reads CAATGLAGGGQYF. The CDR3 DNA reads TGTGCCGCGACCGGGCTAGCGGGGGGCGGGCAGTACTTC.

This sequence joins TRBV30 and TRBJ2-1; no firm D call. This CDR3 is built from 11 residues. V lost 5 bases and J 6 bases, leaving 8 bases between the germline ends. Germline loops: CDR1 GTSNPN, CDR2 SVGIG (reference sequence). The DNA of the CDR3 is TGTGCCTGGGAACACATCAATGAGCAGTTCTTC. Translation gives CAWEHINEQFF.

The rearrangement joins TRBV4-3 to TRBJ1-6; TRBD1 agrees at 9 bases. Trimming cost V 1 base and J 11 bases; bases outside gene matches: 3. Germline CDR1 reads LGHNA; CDR2 reads YSLEER. This CDR3 spans 14 amino acids. The CDR3: CASSQGQGGTPLHF. The CDR3 DNA reads TGCGCCAGCAGCCAAGGACAGGGGGGAACACCCCTCCACTTT.

The rearrangement uses TRBV7-8 and TRBJ2-7; D not certain. V shed 5 bases and J shed 0 bases, with 11 bases lying between them. The CDR3 extends over 14 amino acids. The V gene's germline CDR1 is SGHVS and CDR2 FQNEAQ. CDR3 residues: CASSLGRSSYEQYF. For the CDR3, the DNA is TGTGCCAGCAGCCTCGGCCGAAGCTCCTACGAGCAGTACTTC.

The chain carries TRBV7-2 and TRBJ1-2, with no clear D. V was pared by 5 bases and J by 5 bases, with 9 bases between. Germline V lookup: CDR1 SGHTA, CDR2 FQGNSA. The CDR3 consists of 12 residues. CDR3 DNA sequence: TGTGCCAGCAGCGCGGCGTCTTATGGCTACACCTTC. Translation: CASSAASYGYTF.

V gene TRBV7-2 combines with J gene TRBJ2-2; tentative D call: TRBD1 (6 bases). This CDR3 is built from 18 residues. Germline V gene data show CDR1 as SGHTA and CDR2 as FQGNSA. The V end lost 5 bases, the J end lost 2 bases, and 21 bases lay between the germline ends. The CDR3 is CASSQALTGAINTGELFF. The CDR3 region has the DNA TGTGCCAGCAGCCAAGCGTTGACAGGCGCCATCAACACCGGGGAGCTGTTTTTT.

This clone has only a few counts. The chain joins TRBV6-5 to TRBJ2-7, with D hard to call. V lost 6 bases and J 2 bases, leaving 8 bases between the germline ends. This CDR3 comprises 12 residues. Germline V CDR1 and CDR2: MNHEY, SVGAGI. CDR3 sequence reads: CASRDGTYEQYF. DNA of the CDR3: TGTGCCAGCAGGGACGGAACCTACGAGCAGTACTTC.

The chain has TRBV28 and TRBJ1-5; no definite D call. Germline-derived CDR1 and CDR2 are MDHEN and SYDVKM. The CDR3 totals 12 residues. Trimming stripped 7 bases from V and 3 bases from J, with 7 bases between. The CDR3 sequence: CASKGSNQPQHF. The CDR3, as DNA: TGTGCCAGCAAAGGGTCCAATCAGCCCCAGCATTTT.

This clone was seen a single time. DNA for the CDR3: TGTGCCAGCCCGACAGGGGTGAATTCACCCCTCCACTTT. It is translated as CASPTGVNSPLHF. This chain connects TRBV3-1 (or the pseudogene TRBV3-2) to TRBJ1-6, with 8 bases aligning to TRBD1. This CDR3 contains 13 residues. Germline V lookup: CDR1 LGHDT, CDR2 YNNKEL (reference sequence). Unmatched junction bases numbered 4, after V lost 8 bases and J lost 7 bases.